Sequencing of this T cell receptor beta chain was carried out in a study of T cell changes during pregnancy in multiple sclerosis. Clones were read by immunoSEQ multiplex PCR, and TCRdb kept only the in-frame ones, dropping some. The sample lists about 50,000 clones; roughly 93% were seen once. CDR1 is LGHNA and CDR2 is YNFKEQ in the germline V gene. The CDR3 length is 19 residues. V was clipped by 2 bases and J by 4 bases; unmatched bases: 12. V usage is TRBV4-2 and J usage is TRBJ1-6; 9 bases line up with TRBD1. This clonotype was sampled from a female donor with multiple sclerosis, enrolled in a pregnancy study. The input for sequencing was CD8+ T cells from peripheral blood mononuclear cells, taken in the first trimester of pregnancy. Here the CDR3 reads CASSQPGDRATPYNSPLHF. The CDR3 nucleotides read TGTGCCAGCAGCCAACCCGGGGACAGGGCGACCCCTTATAATTCACCCCTCCACTTT.